This TCR beta chain is from a study of identical twins. Using its own MiXCR run on the 5' RACE reads, TCRdb lists one record per CDR3 protein. The sample contains some 500,000 distinct CDR3 sequences, 20% to 25% of which appear only once. CDR1 and CDR2 from the germline V gene are MNHEY and SMNVEV (reference sequence). V was clipped by 2 bases and J by 8 bases, with 7 bases between them. The CDR3 sequence is 12 residues long. General study findings and limits: When twins shared out-of-frame alpha sequences, those sequences had excess low generation probability. Compared with models, monozygotic twins showed more out-of-frame TCR alpha sharing.

With respect to this clonotype: Its antigen remains unidentified.

Only healthy Caucasians were enrolled as donors. This sample also belongs to another study, concerning T cells expressing NK-cell markers. Turning to that study: It remained uncertain whether the expanded NKG2C+ T cell clones were specific for HCMV antigens.

Material for sequencing was CD4+ T cells sorted from blood. The sequence was obtained from a woman in her late teens or twenties in good health. V is TRBV27 and J is TRBJ2-1; D uncertain. DNA of the CDR3: TGTGCCAGCAGTTTAAGTAGTCATGAGCAGTTCTTC. Protein: CASSLSSHEQFF.